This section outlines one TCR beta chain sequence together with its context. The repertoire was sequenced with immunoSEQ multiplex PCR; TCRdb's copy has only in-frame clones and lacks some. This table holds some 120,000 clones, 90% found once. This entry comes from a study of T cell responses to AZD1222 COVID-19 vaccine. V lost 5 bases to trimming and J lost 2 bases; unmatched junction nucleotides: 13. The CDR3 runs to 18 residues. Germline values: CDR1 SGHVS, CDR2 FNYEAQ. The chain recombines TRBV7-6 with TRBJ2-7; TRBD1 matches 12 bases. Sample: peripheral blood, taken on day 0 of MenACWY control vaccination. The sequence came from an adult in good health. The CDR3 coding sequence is TGTGCCAGCAGCCCACAACCGGGACAGGGGGCTTACACCTACGAGCAGTACTTC. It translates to CASSPQPGQGAYTYEQYF.